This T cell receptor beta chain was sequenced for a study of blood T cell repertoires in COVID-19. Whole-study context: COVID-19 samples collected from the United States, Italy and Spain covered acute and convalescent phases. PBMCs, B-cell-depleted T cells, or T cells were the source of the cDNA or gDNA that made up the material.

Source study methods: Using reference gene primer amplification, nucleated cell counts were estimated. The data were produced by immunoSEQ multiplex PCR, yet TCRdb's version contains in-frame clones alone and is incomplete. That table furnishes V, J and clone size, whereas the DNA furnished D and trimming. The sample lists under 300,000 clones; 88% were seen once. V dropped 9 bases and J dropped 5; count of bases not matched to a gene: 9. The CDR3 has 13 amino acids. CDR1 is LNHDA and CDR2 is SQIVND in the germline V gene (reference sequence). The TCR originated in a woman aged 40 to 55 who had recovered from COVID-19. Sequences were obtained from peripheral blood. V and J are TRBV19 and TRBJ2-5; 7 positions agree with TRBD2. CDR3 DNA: TGTGCCAGACCGGGCGGAGCGGGGGAGACCCAGTACTTC. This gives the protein CARPGGAGETQYF.